This TCR beta chain was sequenced for a study of beta chain features in type 1 diabetes. This clone occurred a few times. Deletions cut 4 bases from V and 2 bases from J, with 11 bases between. Germline V gene sequence: CDR1 GTSNPN, CDR2 SVGIG (reference sequence). CDR3 length: 13 residues. One heparinised blood draw averaging roughly 100 mL was given by each donor. The whole isolated RNA underwent reverse transcription, so sequencing captured expressed TCRB transcripts. TCRdb's copy holds only in-frame clones and misses some; the assay was immunoSEQ multiplex PCR. The table has roughly 250,000 clones, around 65% seen once; the top ten hold almost 0.055%.

Sequencing was done on a sample of naive CD4+ T cells from blood. The TCR was taken from a man under 40 in good health. V gene TRBV30 combines with J gene TRBJ1-1, with D possibly being TRBD1 (6 bases). CDR3 bases: TGTGCCTGGAAGACAGGTTACAACACTGAAGCTTTCTTT. Translating it yields CAWKTGYNTEAFF.